A selection of T cell receptor beta chains follows, all from one sample in a study of shared clonotypes between healthy human individuals. Profiled with immunoSEQ multiplex PCR; TCRdb holds only in-frame clones, not every one. The sample consists of hundreds of thousands of clones, approximately 95% of them appearing once. The sample was naive CD8+ T cells sorted from blood. The receptor set was obtained from a woman aged 30 to 39 in good health. Both conserved end residues are part of each CDR3. Each record gives: J gene, V gene, D gene, clone size, CDR3 DNA, CDR3 protein. D genes are given only for firm matches. Rows give clone size only sometimes, using once, few, many, or a class for an expanded clone.

>TRBJ2-7|TRBV27|TRBD2|.
TGTGCCAGCAGTCCGGGACTAGCGTCCAACGAGCAGTACTTC
CASSPGLASNEQYF
>TRBJ2-3|TRBV28|TRBD2|.
TGTGCCAGCAGTCAGCTAGCGGGAGGGCCGAAGACAGATACGCAGTATTTT
CASSQLAGGPKTDTQYF
>TRBJ1-2|TRBV27|TRBD1|.
TGTGCCAGCAGTTCGACGAGGACAGGGGGCGAGAGCTATGGCTACACCTTC
CASSSTRTGGESYGYTF
>TRBJ2-2|TRBV19|.|.
TGTGCCAGTAGTATAGGTCACGTAACCGGGGAGCTGTTTTTT
CASSIGHVTGELFF
>TRBJ2-3|TRBV19|TRBD2|once
TGTGCCAGTAGTATGCGACTAGCGTCACACACAGATACGCAGTATTTT
CASSMRLASHTDTQYF
>TRBJ2-7|TRBV27|.|.
TGTGCCAGCAGTTTAATGGGCAGTTACTACGAGCAGTACTTC
CASSLMGSYYEQYF
>TRBJ1-1|TRBV27|.|.
TGTGCCAGCAGAACGGGACAAATTGAAGCTTTCTTT
CASRTGQIEAFF
>TRBJ2-7|TRBV9|TRBD1|.
TGTGCCAGCAGCGTAGAGGTACGGGCAGGGGGCAACGAGCAGTACTTC
CASSVEVRAGGNEQYF
>TRBJ1-1|TRBV5-6|.|.
TGTGCCAGCAGCTTCCGACGGGAATGGACTGAAGCTTTCTTT
CASSFRREWTEAFF
>TRBJ1-1|TRBV27|.|once
TGTGCCAGCAGTTTTTCTCTATACACTGAAGCTTTCTTT
CASSFSLYTEAFF
>TRBJ2-7|TRBV27|TRBD1|.
TGTGCCAGCAGTTCGGACAGGGGTCGCCACGAGCAGTACTTC
CASSSDRGRHEQYF
>TRBJ2-3|TRBV5-1|TRBD2|once
TGCGCCAGCAGCCCCAGACTAGCGGAACGGGCAGATACGCAGTATTTT
CASSPRLAERADTQYF
>TRBJ2-7|TRBV15|TRBD1|.
TGTGCCACCAGCACCGACAGGGCCTACGAGCAGTACTTC
CATSTDRAYEQYF
>TRBJ2-3|TRBV28|TRBD2|.
TGTGCCAGCAGTTCGCCGGGACTAGGATTAGATACGCAGTATTTT
CASSSPGLGLDTQYF
>TRBJ2-7|TRBV28|.|.
TGTGCCAGCAGTTTCAGGGGCTACGAGCAGTACTTC
CASSFRGYEQYF
>TRBJ2-3|TRBV19|.|.
TGTGCCAGTAGTATATTCGTATGGACAGATACGCAGTATTTT
CASSIFVWTDTQYF
>TRBJ2-7|TRBV28|TRBD2|.
TGTGCCAGCACCATTCTAGCGGGAGGGCCCTACGAGCAGTACTTC
CASTILAGGPYEQYF
>TRBJ1-1|TRBV27|TRBD1|few
TGTGCCAGCAGGTTAGGGGGCGGTTGGGCTGAAGCTTTCTTT
CASRLGGGWAEAFF
>TRBJ1-3|TRBV25-1|.|once
TGTGCCAGCAGTGAAGACAGCAGTTGGGCTGGAAACACCATATATTTT
CASSEDSSWAGNTIYF
>TRBJ2-1|TRBV10-2|TRBD2|.
TGCGCCAGCAGTGAGCCCTTCCGACTAGCGGGAGACAATGAGCAGTTCTTC
CASSEPFRLAGDNEQFF
>TRBJ2-1|TRBV28|.|once
TGTGCCAGCAGCCCGCCAGGGGTTACGCCCTACAATGAGCAGTTCTTC
CASSPPGVTPYNEQFF
>TRBJ1-2|TRBV29-1|.|.
TGCAGCGTTGAACGGGGTAAAGGCTATGGCTACACCTTC
CSVERGKGYGYTF
>TRBJ2-7|TRBV29-1|.|.
TGCAGCGTATCGGGTCGGGACAACTTTTACGAGCAGTACTTC
CSVSGRDNFYEQYF
>TRBJ1-2|TRBV9|.|.
TGTGCCAGCAGCGTCCGACGGAGTACAGGCTTCTATGGCTACACCTTC
CASSVRRSTGFYGYTF
>TRBJ2-7|TRBV5-1|.|.
TGCGCCAGCAGCTTGTGGCCCGCGGGGATGTACTTC
CASSLWPAGMYF
>TRBJ2-7|TRBV19|.|.
TGTGCCAGTAGTATGGGACACCTCTACGAGCAGTACTTC
CASSMGHLYEQYF
>TRBJ1-5|TRBV21-1|.|few
TGTGCCAGCAGCAAAGAACGGCAGCCCCAGCATTTT
CASSKERQPQHF
>TRBJ1-1|TRBV7-9|TRBD1|.
TGTGCCAGCAGTGACAGGGGGAACACTGAAGCTTTCTTT
CASSDRGNTEAFF
>TRBJ2-7|TRBV28|TRBD2|.
TGTGCCAGCAGTTATCCGACTAGCGGCTACGAGCAGTACTTC
CASSYPTSGYEQYF
>TRBJ2-7|TRBV5-4|TRBD1|.
TGTGCCAGCAGCTCCGGGACAGAATACGAGCAGTACTTC
CASSSGTEYEQYF
>TRBJ1-1|TRBV19|.|.
TGTGCCAGTAGTTTCCGGGACTTAAGCACTGAAGCTTTCTTT
CASSFRDLSTEAFF
>TRBJ1-3|TRBV19|.|few
TGTGCCAGTAGGGCTGGGTCTGGAAACACCATATATTTT
CASRAGSGNTIYF
>TRBJ1-2|TRBV28|.|.
TGTGCCAGCAGCCCGGACGCCGCGCGTGGCTATGGCTACACCTTC
CASSPDAARGYGYTF
>TRBJ2-2|TRBV2|TRBD1|.
TGTGCCAGCAGAGCCGACAGGGCTGGCACCGGGGAGCTGTTTTTT
CASRADRAGTGELFF
>TRBJ2-1|TRBV7-7|TRBD2|.
TGTGCCAGCAGCTTGGGACTAGCCGAAAGCAATGAGCAGTTCTTC
CASSLGLAESNEQFF
>TRBJ2-3|TRBV6-5|.|.
TGTGCCAGCAGTTACTCTACGTTGGATACGCAGTATTTT
CASSYSTLDTQYF
>TRBJ1-5|TRBV27|.|.
TGTGCCAGCGCGACACTTAGCAATCAGCCCCAGCATTTT
CASATLSNQPQHF
>TRBJ1-2|TRBV10-3|.|.
TGTGCCATCAGCCTACAGGGTGAGGATGGCTACACCTTC
CAISLQGEDGYTF
>TRBJ2-7|TRBV19|TRBD2|.
TGTGCCAGTAGTATCCTAGCGGGAGGCTACGAGCAGTACTTC
CASSILAGGYEQYF